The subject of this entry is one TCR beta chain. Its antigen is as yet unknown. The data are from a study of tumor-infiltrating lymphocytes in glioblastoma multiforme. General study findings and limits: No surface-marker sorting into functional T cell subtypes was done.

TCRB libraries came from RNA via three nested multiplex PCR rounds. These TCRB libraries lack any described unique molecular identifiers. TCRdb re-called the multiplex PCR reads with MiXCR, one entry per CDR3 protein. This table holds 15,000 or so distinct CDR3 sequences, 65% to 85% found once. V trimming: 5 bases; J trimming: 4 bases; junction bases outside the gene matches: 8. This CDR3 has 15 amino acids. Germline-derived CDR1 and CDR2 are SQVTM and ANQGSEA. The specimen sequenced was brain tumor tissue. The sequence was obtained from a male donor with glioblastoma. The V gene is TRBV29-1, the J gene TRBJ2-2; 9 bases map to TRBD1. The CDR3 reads CSVLQGAASTGELFF. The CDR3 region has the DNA TGCAGCGTTCTACAGGGGGCTGCGAGCACCGGGGAGCTGTTTTTT.